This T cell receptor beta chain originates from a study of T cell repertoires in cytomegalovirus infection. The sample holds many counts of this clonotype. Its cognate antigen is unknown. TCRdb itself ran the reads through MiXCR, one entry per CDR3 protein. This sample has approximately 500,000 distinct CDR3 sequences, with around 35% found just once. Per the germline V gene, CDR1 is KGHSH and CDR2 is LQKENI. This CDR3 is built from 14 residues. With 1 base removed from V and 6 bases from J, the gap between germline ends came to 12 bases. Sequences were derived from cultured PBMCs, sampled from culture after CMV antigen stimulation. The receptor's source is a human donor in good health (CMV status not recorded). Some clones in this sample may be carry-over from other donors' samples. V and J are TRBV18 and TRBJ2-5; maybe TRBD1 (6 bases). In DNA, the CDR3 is TGTGCCAGCTCACCACTCAGGGGTGAAAAGACCCAGTACTTC. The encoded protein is CASSPLRGEKTQYF.